The 22 T cell receptor beta chains listed next were all sequenced from one sample in a study of cytomegalovirus exposure and HLA in healthy donors. Primers: 60 Vbeta forward and 13 Jbeta reverse. Assay used: immunoSEQ multiplex PCR; TCRdb lists only in-frame clones, some missing. In the table there are about 160,000 clones, around four fifths of which are singletons. Sequenced input: PBMCs. The receptors here all came from a man aged 45-60 years in good health and CMV-seropositive.

This clone was counted once. J is TRBJ2-5 and V is TRBV28; tentative D call: TRBD2 (5 bases). Germline CDR1 MDHEN, CDR2 SYDVKM. The CDR3 sequence is 14 residues long. Trimming left V 3 bases short and J 5 bases short, with 13 bases between. CDR3 nucleotide sequence: TGTGCCAGCAGTTTTACTGGACTCGAGGAGACCCAGTACTTC. It is translated as CASSFTGLEETQYF.

The rearrangement links TRBV7-9 to TRBJ2-7; 8 bases map to TRBD1. V trimming: 2 bases; J trimming: 5 bases; junction bases outside the gene matches: 8. Germline CDR1 is SEHNR and CDR2 is FQNEAQ (reference sequence). The CDR3 length is 15 residues. As DNA, the CDR3 is TGTGCCAGCAGCTTAAAGTCAGGGGGCATTGACGAGCAGTACTTC. This gives the protein CASSLKSGGIDEQYF. Filled out from reference TRBV7-9 and TRBJ2-7, the complete variable domain reads DTGVSQNPRHKITKRGQNVTFRCDPISEHNRLYWYRQTLGQGPEFLTYFQNEAQLEKSRLLSDRFSAERPKGSFSTLEIQRTEQGDSAMYLCASSLKSGGIDEQYFGPGTRLTVT.

This clone was detected once. The chain recombines TRBV4-2 with TRBJ2-2; D gene uncertain. This CDR3 spans 16 amino acids. The germline V and J ends were trimmed by 2 bases and 1 base, with 11 bases remaining between them. Looked up from germline, CDR1 is LGHNA and CDR2 is YNFKEQ. CDR3 nucleotides: TGTGCCAGCAGCCAACAGGCGAGTGAGAACACCGGGGAGCTGTTTTTT. It codes for CASSQQASENTGELFF.

The rearrangement uses TRBV7-9 and TRBJ1-3; TRBD1 agrees at 7 bases. Trimming removed 5 bases from V and 8 bases from J; junction bases left unmatched: 9. Germline V lookup: CDR1 SEHNR, CDR2 FQNEAQ (reference sequence). The CDR3 covers 14 residues. The CDR3: CASSRGQAAHTIYF. In nucleotides, the CDR3 is TGTGCCAGCAGCCGCGGACAGGCGGCTCACACCATATATTTT.

The chain joins TRBV4-1 to TRBJ1-2; D is undetermined. Germline loops: CDR1 MGHRA, CDR2 YSYEKL. The CDR3 extends over 18 amino acids. V dropped 0 bases and J dropped 0 bases, with 17 bases sitting between them. In DNA, the CDR3 is TGCGCCAGCAGCCAAGATCAGGAGGTGCTTTCAACTAACTATGGCTACACCTTC. It yields the protein CASSQDQEVLSTNYGYTF.

This chain uses TRBV9 with TRBJ2-1, with 7 bases that match TRBD1. The CDR3 runs 15 residues. The junction had 9 bases not matched to a gene; V was cut back by 1 base and J by 8 bases. CDR1 SGDLS and CDR2 YYNGEE come from the germline V gene. In DNA form, the CDR3 reads TGTGCCAGCAGCGTACTGACCGGGACAGTATATGAGCAGTTCTTC. Residues: CASSVLTGTVYEQFF.

V and J are TRBV28 and TRBJ2-2, with 10 bases aligning to TRBD1. Germline V gene sequence: CDR1 MDHEN, CDR2 SYDVKM. The CDR3 is made up of 16 amino acids. The V segment lost 4 bases and the J segment 3 bases; nucleotides outside the gene matches: 5. As DNA, the CDR3 is TGTGCCAGCAGTTCCCTGACAGGGGGCTACACCGGGGAGCTGTTTTTT. It yields the protein CASSSLTGGYTGELFF.

The V call is TRBV7-9, the J call TRBJ2-7; 10 bases agree with TRBD2. V shed 5 bases and J 3 bases; nucleotides not matched to a gene: 4. There are 14 residues in the CDR3. Germline CDR1 is SEHNR and CDR2 is FQNEAQ (reference sequence). This CDR3 is CASSRTSGYYEQYF. The CDR3 DNA reads TGTGCCAGCAGCCGGACTAGCGGTTACTACGAGCAGTACTTC.

This clone was seen a single time. The rearrangement links TRBV27 to TRBJ2-7; D perhaps matches TRBD1 (5 bases). V shed 6 bases and J shed 2 bases, with 11 bases lying between them. This CDR3 contains 13 residues. From germline, CDR1 is MNHEY and CDR2 SMNVEV (reference sequence). The CDR3 nucleotides read TGTGCCAGCAGACTTCAGGGCCCCTACGAGCAGTACTTC. Residues: CASRLQGPYEQYF.

V and J are TRBV4-3 and TRBJ1-2; D might be TRBD1 (6 bases). The CDR3 has 17 amino acids. V was trimmed by 0 bases and J by 9 bases, leaving 23 bases between them. Germline CDR1 and CDR2: LGHNA and YSLEER. CDR3 nucleotide sequence: TGCGCCAGCAGCCAAGACGCCGGGACACTAACGTGGGTGAGCTACACCTTC. Its protein product is CASSQDAGTLTWVSYTF.

This clone has just one count. The rearrangement joins TRBV30 to TRBJ1-2; perhaps TRBD1 as D (6 bases). V shed 2 bases and J shed 7 bases, with 14 bases lying between them. This CDR3 is built from 13 residues. Germline CDR1 reads GTSNPN; CDR2 reads SVGIG (reference sequence). The CDR3 DNA follows: TGTGCCTGGAGTCCTGGGACACGTGGTGGCTACACCTTC. Translated, it gives CAWSPGTRGGYTF.

V is TRBV15 and J is TRBJ2-5; 10 positions match TRBD1. V gave up 0 bases and J gave up 5 bases; unmatched junction bases: 3. The CDR3 sequence is 15 residues long. Germline V gene lookup returns CDR1 LNHNV and CDR2 YYDKDF (reference sequence). CDR3 bases: TGTGCCACCAGCAGAGATTTGGGACAGGGGGAGACCCAGTACTTC. Protein sequence: CATSRDLGQGETQYF. The full variable domain, completed using reference TRBV15 and TRBJ2-5, is DAMVIQNPRYQVTQFGKPVTLSCSQTLNHNVMYWYQQKSSQAPKLLFHYYDKDFNNEADTPDNFQSRRPNTSFCFLDIRSPGLGDTAMYLCATSRDLGQGETQYFGPGTRLLVL.

The CDR3 DNA follows: TGTGCCAGCAGCTTTGGGGACAGGGGCGGCAATCAGCCCCAGCATTTT. Amino acid sequence: CASSFGDRGGNQPQHF. The V and J genes are TRBV7-8 and TRBJ1-5; 10 bases fit TRBD1. CDR3 size: 16 residues. The germline gives CDR1 SGHVS, CDR2 FQNEAQ. Germline trimming cut 3 bases from V and 2 bases from J; bases unmatched to any gene: 4.

A few counts support this clone. This chain connects TRBV4-2 to TRBJ2-2, with D perhaps matching TRBD2 (5 bases). The length of the CDR3 is 16 residues. The ends were cut back, 0 bases at V and 0 bases at J, with 8 bases in the middle. CDR1 is LGHNA and CDR2 is YNFKEQ in the germline V gene. CDR3 sequence (DNA): TGTGCCAGCAGCCAAGATCTGGGAGCGAACACCGGGGAGCTGTTTTTT. Translated, it gives CASSQDLGANTGELFF.

V gene TRBV7-9 combines with J gene TRBJ2-7, with D tentatively TRBD2 (5 bases). From germline, CDR1 is SEHNR and CDR2 FQNEAQ (reference sequence). CDR3 length equals 15 residues. Trimming took off 0 bases at V and 7 bases at J, with 16 bases between the two ends. The CDR3, as DNA: TGTGCCAGCAGCTTAGCGGACGGGAAGGCGTCGGAGCAGTACTTC. Its translation: CASSLADGKASEQYF.

The V call is TRBV9, the J call TRBJ2-1; no reliable D call. Trimming removed 2 bases at V and 8 bases at J, with 8 bases between. Germline-derived CDR1 and CDR2 are SGDLS and YYNGEE. This CDR3 is built from 12 residues. Here the CDR3 DNA reads TGTGCCAGCAGCGTGCGGTGGGATGAGCAGTTCTTC. Encoded protein: CASSVRWDEQFF.

This sequence joins TRBV6-5 and TRBJ2-5, with 11 bases identical to TRBD1. Unmatched junction bases numbered 7, after V lost 2 bases and J lost 5 bases. Germline CDR1 reads MNHEY; CDR2 reads SVGAGI. The CDR3 contains 16 residues. The CDR3 protein is CASSYGGTGGRETQYF. DNA of the CDR3: TGTGCCAGCAGTTACGGCGGGACAGGGGGTCGCGAGACCCAGTACTTC.

As DNA, the CDR3 is TGTGCCAGCAGCCCAGAGCCTGGCCAGGACTATCAGCCCCAGCATTTT. Protein: CASSPEPGQDYQPQHF. The chain employs TRBV4-2 and TRBJ1-5; D not resolved. V dropped 4 bases and J dropped 5 bases, with 18 bases sitting between them. Germline CDR1 is LGHNA and CDR2 is YNFKEQ. The CDR3 is made up of 16 amino acids.

The sample holds a few counts of this clone. The V call is TRBV27, the J call TRBJ1-2; no clear D gene. The length of the CDR3 is 14 residues. CDR1 is MNHEY, CDR2 SMNVEV, per germline (reference sequence). The V end lost 0 bases, the J end lost 4 bases, and 9 bases lay between the germline ends. The CDR3 loop reads CASSLSSAGYGYTF. Written as DNA, the CDR3 is TGTGCCAGCAGTTTATCGTCGGCAGGCTATGGCTACACCTTC.

V is TRBV7-2 and J is TRBJ2-7, with TRBD1 identical over 10 bases. V lost 8 bases, J lost 4 bases, and 8 bases stayed unmatched. Germline V gives CDR1 SGHTA, CDR2 FQGNSA. This CDR3 comprises 14 residues. CDR3 amino acids: CASHRTGGKYEQYF. In nucleotides, the CDR3 is TGTGCCAGCCATCGGACAGGGGGTAAGTACGAGCAGTACTTC.

In nucleotides, the CDR3 is TGTGCCAGCAGTATCAGACAGGCGCACCCGAATCAGCCCCAGCATTTT. The encoded protein is CASSIRQAHPNQPQHF. The chain employs TRBV27 and TRBJ1-5, with a tentative D call TRBD1 (6 bases). Trimming took 5 bases from V and 4 from J, leaving 18 bases between them. Germline V lookup: CDR1 MNHEY, CDR2 SMNVEV (reference sequence). This CDR3 has 16 amino acids.

The chain is built from TRBV6-1 and TRBJ2-1, with 8 nucleotides matching TRBD2. V lost 4 bases to trimming and J lost 1 base; unmatched junction nucleotides: 9. The CDR3 runs 17 residues. Per the germline V gene, CDR1 is MNHNS and CDR2 is SASEGT. The CDR3 DNA reads as TGTGCCAGCAGTGCTTTGGCGGGGGGTGTATCCTACAATGAGCAGTTCTTC. Its protein is CASSALAGGVSYNEQFF.